This T cell receptor (beta chain) derives from a study of blood T cell repertoires in COVID-19. Germline V gene sequence: CDR1 MDHEN, CDR2 SYDVKM. The V and J ends lost 10 bases and 6 bases respectively, with 22 bases between them. This CDR3 contains 15 residues. TCRdb's copy holds only in-frame clones and misses some; the assay was immunoSEQ multiplex PCR. Of nearly 70,000 clones in the sample, over 75% were seen once. The receptor was derived from a man aged 35 to 55 with COVID-19, enrolled during active disease. The chain employs TRBV28 and TRBJ1-5; D call uncertain. Material: peripheral blood. The CDR3 loop reads CATSGGSGEPQPQHF. The CDR3 DNA follows: TGTGCCACCTCAGGAGGGTCAGGCGAGCCTCAGCCCCAGCATTTT.